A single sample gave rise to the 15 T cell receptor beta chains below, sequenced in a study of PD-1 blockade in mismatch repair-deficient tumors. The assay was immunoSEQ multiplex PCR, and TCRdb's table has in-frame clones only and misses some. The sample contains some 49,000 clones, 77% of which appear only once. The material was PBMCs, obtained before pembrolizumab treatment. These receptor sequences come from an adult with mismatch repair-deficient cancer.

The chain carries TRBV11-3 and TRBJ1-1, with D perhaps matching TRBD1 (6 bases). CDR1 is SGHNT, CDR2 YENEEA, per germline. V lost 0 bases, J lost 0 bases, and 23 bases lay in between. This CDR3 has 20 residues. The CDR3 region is CASSLEGQDSRKPMNTEAFF. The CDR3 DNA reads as TGTGCCAGCAGCTTAGAAGGTCAGGACAGCCGAAAACCCATGAACACTGAAGCTTTCTTT.

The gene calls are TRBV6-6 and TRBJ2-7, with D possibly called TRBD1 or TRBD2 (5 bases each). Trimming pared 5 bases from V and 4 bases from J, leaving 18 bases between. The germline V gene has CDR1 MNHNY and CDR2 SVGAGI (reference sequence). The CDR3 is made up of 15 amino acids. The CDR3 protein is CASSPGTGDLYEQYF. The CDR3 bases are TGTGCCAGCAGTCCCGGGACCGGCGATTTATACGAGCAGTACTTC.

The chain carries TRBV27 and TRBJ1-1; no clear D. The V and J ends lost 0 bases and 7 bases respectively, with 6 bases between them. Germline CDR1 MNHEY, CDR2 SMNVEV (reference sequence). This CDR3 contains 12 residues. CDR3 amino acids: CASSLSGGEAFF. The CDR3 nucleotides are TGTGCCAGCAGTTTATCGGGCGGTGAAGCTTTCTTT.

Here the CDR3 DNA reads TGTGCCAGTAGTAAGGGCGGGAGTTCTTACGAGCAGTACTTC. It codes for CASSKGGSSYEQYF. The chain employs TRBV19 and TRBJ2-7, with TRBD2 identical over 7 bases. Germline lookup yields CDR1 LNHDA and CDR2 SQIVND (reference sequence). The V and J ends lost 4 bases and 4 bases, in that order; junction bases with no gene match: 7. This CDR3 has 14 residues.

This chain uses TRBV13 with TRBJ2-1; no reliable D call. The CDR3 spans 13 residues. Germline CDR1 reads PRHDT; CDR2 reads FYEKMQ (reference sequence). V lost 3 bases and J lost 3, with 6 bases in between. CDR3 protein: CASSLDDYNEQFF. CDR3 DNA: TGTGCCAGCAGCTTGGACGACTACAATGAGCAGTTCTTC. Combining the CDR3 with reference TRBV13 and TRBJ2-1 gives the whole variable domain AAGVIQSPRHLIKEKRETATLKCYPIPRHDTVYWYQQGPGQDPQFLISFYEKMQSDKGSIPDRFSAQQFSDYHSELNMSSLELGDSALYFCASSLDDYNEQFFGPGTRLTVL.

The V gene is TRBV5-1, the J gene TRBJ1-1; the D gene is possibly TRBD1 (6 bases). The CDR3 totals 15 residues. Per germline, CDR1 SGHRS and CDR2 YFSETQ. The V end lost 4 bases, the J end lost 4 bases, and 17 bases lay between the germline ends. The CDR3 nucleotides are TGCGCCAGCAGCACCCCGACAGGCTTTGCCACTGAAGCTTTCTTT. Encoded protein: CASSTPTGFATEAFF. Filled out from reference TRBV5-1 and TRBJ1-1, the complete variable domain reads KAGVTQTPRYLIKTRGQQVTLSCSPISGHRSVSWYQQTPGQGLQFLFEYFSETQRNKGNFPGRFSGRQFSNSRSEMNVSTLELGDSALYLCASSTPTGFATEAFFGQGTRLTVV.

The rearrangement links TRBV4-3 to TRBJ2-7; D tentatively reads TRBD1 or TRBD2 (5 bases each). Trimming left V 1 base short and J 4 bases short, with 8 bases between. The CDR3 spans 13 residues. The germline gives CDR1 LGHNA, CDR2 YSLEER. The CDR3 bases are TGCGCCAGCAGCCAAGGGGACGGGTACGAGCAGTACTTC. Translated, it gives CASSQGDGYEQYF.

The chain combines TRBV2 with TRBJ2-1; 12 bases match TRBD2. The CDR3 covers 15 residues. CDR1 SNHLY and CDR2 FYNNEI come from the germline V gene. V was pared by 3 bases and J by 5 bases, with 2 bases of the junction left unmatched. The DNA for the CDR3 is TGTGCCAGCAGTGAGGGACTAGCGGGTAACAATGAGCAGTTCTTC. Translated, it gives CASSEGLAGNNEQFF.

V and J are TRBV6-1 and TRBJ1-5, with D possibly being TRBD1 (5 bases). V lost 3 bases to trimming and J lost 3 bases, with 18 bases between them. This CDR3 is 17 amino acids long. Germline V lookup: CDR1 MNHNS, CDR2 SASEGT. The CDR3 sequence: CASSEWARAPSNQPQHF. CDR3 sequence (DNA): TGTGCCAGCAGTGAGTGGGCCAGGGCTCCCTCCAATCAGCCCCAGCATTTT.

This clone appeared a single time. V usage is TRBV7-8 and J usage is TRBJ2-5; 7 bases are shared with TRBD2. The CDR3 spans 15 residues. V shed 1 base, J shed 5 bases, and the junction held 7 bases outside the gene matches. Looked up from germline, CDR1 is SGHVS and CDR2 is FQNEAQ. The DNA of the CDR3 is TGTGCCAGCAGCTTAGGAAGGGGACTAAGGGAGACCCAGTACTTC. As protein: CASSLGRGLRETQYF. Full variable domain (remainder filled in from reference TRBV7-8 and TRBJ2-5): GAGVSQSPRYKVAKRGQDVALRCDPISGHVSLFWYQQALGQGPEFLTYFQNEAQLDKSGLPSDRFFAERPEGSVSTLKIQRTQQEDSAVYLCASSLGRGLRETQYFGPGTRLLVL.

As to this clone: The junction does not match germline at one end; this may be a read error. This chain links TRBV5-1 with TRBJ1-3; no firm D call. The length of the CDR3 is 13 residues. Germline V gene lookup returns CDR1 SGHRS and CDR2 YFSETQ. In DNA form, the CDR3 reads TGCGCCAGCAGCTTGGTAGGTGGAGACACCATATATTTT. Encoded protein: CASSLVGGDTIYF.

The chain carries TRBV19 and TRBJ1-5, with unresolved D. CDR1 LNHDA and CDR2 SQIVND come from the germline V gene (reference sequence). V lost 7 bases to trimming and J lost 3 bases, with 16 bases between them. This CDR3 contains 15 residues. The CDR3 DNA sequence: TGTGCCAGTACTCACAACTCAGAGTACAATCAGCCCCAGCATTTT. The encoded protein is CASTHNSEYNQPQHF.

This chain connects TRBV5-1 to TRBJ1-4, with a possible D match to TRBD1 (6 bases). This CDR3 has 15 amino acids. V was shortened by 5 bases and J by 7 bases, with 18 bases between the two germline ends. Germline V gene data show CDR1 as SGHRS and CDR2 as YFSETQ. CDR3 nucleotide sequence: TGCGCCAGCAGACTTACCCCAGGGGCAGGTGAAAAACTGTTTTTT. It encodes CASRLTPGAGEKLFF.

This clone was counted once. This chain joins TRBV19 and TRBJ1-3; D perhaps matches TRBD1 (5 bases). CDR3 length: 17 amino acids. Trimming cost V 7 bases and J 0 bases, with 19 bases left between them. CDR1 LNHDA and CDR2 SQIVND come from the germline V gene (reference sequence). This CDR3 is CASIPRTSEFSGNTIYF. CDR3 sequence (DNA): TGTGCCAGTATACCGAGGACATCGGAGTTCTCTGGAAACACCATATATTTT.

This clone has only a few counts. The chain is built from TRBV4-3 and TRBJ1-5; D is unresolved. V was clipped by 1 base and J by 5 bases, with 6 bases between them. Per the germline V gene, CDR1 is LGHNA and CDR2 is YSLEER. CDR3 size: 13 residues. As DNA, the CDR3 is TGCGCCAGCAGCCAAGTCCTTCATCAGCCCCAGCATTTT. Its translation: CASSQVLHQPQHF.